This passage covers 24 T cell receptor beta chains from one sample sequenced in a study of OX40 agonist ivuxolimab in advanced cancers. Generated by immunoSEQ multiplex PCR, the TCRdb table keeps only in-frame clones and is missing some. The sample holds roughly 24,000 clones, approximately 85% seen once. The material was CD4+ or CD8+ T cells sorted from blood, obtained in a trial of the OX40 agonist ivuxolimab. These receptor sequences come from an adult with an advanced solid tumor such as melanoma, head and neck, liver or kidney cancer.

This clone was observed a single time. The chain has TRBV7-2 and TRBJ2-7; 9 nucleotides line up with TRBD1. J lost 5 bases, V lost 3 bases, and 5 bases had no gene match. The CDR3 runs to 14 residues. Germline assignment: CDR1 SGHTA and CDR2 FQGNSA. The CDR3 bases are TGTGCCAGCAGCTTTACAGGGGGCTACAACGAGCAGTACTTC. Translation gives CASSFTGGYNEQYF.

The chain uses TRBV19 and TRBJ2-5, with TRBD1 matching over 8 bases. The CDR3 has 14 amino acids. With 7 bases clipped from V and 2 bases from J, the junction kept 6 bases outside the gene matches. Germline CDR1 is LNHDA and CDR2 is SQIVND (reference sequence). CDR3 protein: CASTRDRTQETQYF. CDR3 DNA: TGTGCCAGTACCAGGGACAGGACTCAAGAGACCCAGTACTTC.

The V gene is TRBV2, the J gene TRBJ2-7, with D perhaps matching TRBD2 (6 bases). This CDR3 has 11 residues. V was clipped by 8 bases and J by 6 bases, with 11 bases between them. Per germline, CDR1 SNHLY and CDR2 FYNNEI. In nucleotides, the CDR3 is TGTGCCAGCGACGAGGGAGGCGAGCAGTACTTC. Translation gives CASDEGGEQYF.

The V and J genes are TRBV5-4 and TRBJ2-7, with D perhaps TRBD1 or TRBD2 (5 bases each). Germline V gene lookup returns CDR1 SGHNT and CDR2 YYREEE (reference sequence). The CDR3 is 11 residues long. The ends were cut back, 4 bases at V and 6 bases at J, with 8 bases in the middle. DNA of the CDR3: TGTGCCAGCAGCCAGAGGGGCGAGCAGTACTTC. Its protein is CASSQRGEQYF.

V and J are TRBV7-6 and TRBJ2-2; D is perhaps TRBD2 (7 bases). Germline lookup yields CDR1 SGHVS and CDR2 FNYEAQ. V gave up 8 bases and J gave up 6 bases, with 13 bases separating them. This CDR3 has 13 amino acids. CDR3 sequence reads: CASGGGAPGELFF. The CDR3 bases are TGTGCCAGCGGGGGGGGCGCCCCCGGGGAGCTGTTTTTT.

This chain links TRBV27 with TRBJ2-7, with 9 bases aligning to TRBD1. The trim removed 2 bases at V and 6 bases at J, leaving 2 bases unmatched. The CDR3 consists of 13 residues. Germline V gene lookup returns CDR1 MNHEY and CDR2 SMNVEV (reference sequence). CDR3 residues: CASSLRTGVEQYF. The CDR3 nucleotides are TGTGCCAGCAGTTTAAGGACAGGGGTCGAGCAGTACTTC.

The chain links TRBV29-1 to TRBJ1-2; no reliable D call. This CDR3 is 14 amino acids long. V was shortened by 6 bases and J by 4 bases, with 18 bases between the two germline ends. Germline-derived CDR1 and CDR2 are SQVTM and ANQGSEA. CDR3 region: CSVAAEQSLYGYTF. CDR3 bases: TGCAGCGTGGCAGCAGAGCAGAGTCTCTATGGCTACACCTTC.

This chain connects TRBV7-9 to TRBJ1-4; 8 positions agree with TRBD1. The CDR3 has 14 residues. Per the germline V gene, CDR1 is SEHNR and CDR2 is FQNEAQ (reference sequence). V lost 5 bases and J lost 7; bases outside the gene matches: 6. CDR3 residues: CASSLRGRSEKLFF. The CDR3 DNA follows: TGTGCCAGCAGCCTCAGGGGGCGATCTGAAAAACTGTTTTTT.

The rearrangement links TRBV4-1 to TRBJ2-7, with no clear D. Trimming took 4 bases from V and 3 from J, leaving 10 bases between them. The length of the CDR3 is 13 residues. CDR1 is MGHRA and CDR2 is YSYEKL in the germline V gene. In DNA form, the CDR3 reads TGCGCCAGCAGCCCCAGTGAGTTCTACGAGCAGTACTTC. It translates to CASSPSEFYEQYF.

The chain carries TRBV7-9 and TRBJ2-5; D gene unclear. The germline V gene encodes CDR1 SEHNR and CDR2 FQNEAQ (reference sequence). Trimming removed 3 bases from V and 0 bases from J, with 8 bases in between. The CDR3 length is 14 residues. The CDR3 region is CASSLDGYQETQYF. DNA of the CDR3: TGTGCCAGCAGCTTGGATGGGTACCAAGAGACCCAGTACTTC. The full variable domain, completed using reference TRBV7-9 and TRBJ2-5, is DTGVSQNPRHKITKRGQNVTFRCDPISEHNRLYWYRQTLGQGPEFLTYFQNEAQLEKSRLLSDRFSAERPKGSFSTLEIQRTEQGDSAMYLCASSLDGYQETQYFGPGTRLLVL.

The rearrangement joins TRBV2 to TRBJ1-5; 9 nucleotides match TRBD1. This CDR3 region has 15 residues. Looked up from germline, CDR1 is SNHLY and CDR2 is FYNNEI. V lost 6 bases and J lost 5; bases outside the gene matches: 8. The CDR3 region has the DNA TGTGCCAGCAGCTCGGGACAGGGATCTTATCAGCCCCAGCATTTT. Translating gives CASSSGQGSYQPQHF.

The chain has TRBV19 and TRBJ2-5; D remains ambiguous. Trimming took 1 base from V and 5 from J, leaving 11 bases between them. The germline V gene has CDR1 LNHDA and CDR2 SQIVND (reference sequence). The CDR3 totals 14 residues. DNA for the CDR3: TGTGCCAGTAGTATAGCGAGTTCTCAGGAGACCCAGTACTTC. Residues: CASSIASSQETQYF.

V and J are TRBV2 and TRBJ2-7, with D possibly TRBD2 on 7 matching bases. The germline gives CDR1 SNHLY, CDR2 FYNNEI. The ends were cut back, 11 bases at V and 3 bases at J, with 23 bases in the middle. The length of the CDR3 is 15 residues. In DNA form, the CDR3 reads TGTGCCGCCGTGGGGGCGGGAGTATCCCGCTACGAGCAGTACTTC. This translates into CAAVGAGVSRYEQYF.

The V call is TRBV7-9, the J call TRBJ2-4; tentatively, D is TRBD2 (6 bases). V gave up 4 bases and J gave up 0 bases, with 13 bases separating them. The CDR3 loop spans 16 amino acids. Germline CDR1 is SEHNR and CDR2 is FQNEAQ (reference sequence). The CDR3 nucleotides are TGTGCCAGCAGCTCAGAAACGGGGGTAGCCAAAAACATTCAGTACTTC. It translates to CASSSETGVAKNIQYF.

This chain links TRBV28 with TRBJ1-4; D is possibly TRBD1 (5 bases). Germline V gene sequence: CDR1 MDHEN, CDR2 SYDVKM. V shed 3 bases and J shed 3 bases, with 11 bases lying between them. There are 15 residues in the CDR3. In DNA form, the CDR3 reads TGTGCCAGCAGTTTCCTCGCAGGGTCTAATGAAAAACTGTTTTTT. It yields the protein CASSFLAGSNEKLFF.

The chain is built from TRBV6-1 and TRBJ2-1; 7 nucleotides agree with TRBD2. The V and J ends lost 0 bases and 4 bases, in that order; junction bases with no gene match: 6. Germline V gene data show CDR1 as MNHNS and CDR2 as SASEGT. The CDR3 extends over 16 amino acids. The DNA for the CDR3 is TGTGCCAGCAGTGAAGCATTGCGGGAGTATTACAATGAGCAGTTCTTC. It translates to CASSEALREYYNEQFF.

This chain joins TRBV21-1 and TRBJ2-7; TRBD1 was called by the table and not checked on the DNA. TRBV21-1 is deemed a pseudogene. The CDR3 is 16 amino acids. The DNA for the CDR3 is TGTGCCAGCAGCGCCGTTCCGGGACAGGGATCCTACGAGCAGTACTTC. Translating gives CASSAVPGQGSYEQYF.

The genes are TRBV7-9 and TRBJ1-3, with D perhaps TRBD1 (5 bases). With 5 bases removed from V and 0 bases from J, the gap between germline ends came to 14 bases. The CDR3 has 16 amino acids. In germline, CDR1 is SEHNR, CDR2 FQNEAQ (reference sequence). CDR3 sequence (DNA): TGTGCCAGCAGCCCGCCAGGGCTTTTCTCTGGAAACACCATATATTTT. Protein sequence: CASSPPGLFSGNTIYF. Complete variable domain (other parts from reference TRBV7-9 and TRBJ1-3): DTGVSQNPRHKITKRGQNVTFRCDPISEHNRLYWYRQTLGQGPEFLTYFQNEAQLEKSRLLSDRFSAERPKGSFSTLEIQRTEQGDSAMYLCASSPPGLFSGNTIYFGEGSWLTVV.

The rearrangement links TRBV5-6 to TRBJ2-7; D is undetermined. The germline gives CDR1 SGHDT, CDR2 YYEEEE. CDR3 size: 13 residues. The V gene lost 2 bases and the J gene lost 0 bases, with 6 bases spanning the gap. CDR3 coding DNA: TGTGCCAGCAGCTTAAGGAACTCCTACGAGCAGTACTTC. Protein product: CASSLRNSYEQYF.

The chain recombines TRBV7-8 with TRBJ2-5; D remains ambiguous. The length of the CDR3 is 14 residues. Trimming shortened V by 1 base and J by 0 bases, and 6 bases separated the two germline ends. Germline lookup yields CDR1 SGHVS and CDR2 FQNEAQ. CDR3 sequence (DNA): TGTGCCAGCAGCTTAGTGGGCGACCAAGAGACCCAGTACTTC. Translated, it gives CASSLVGDQETQYF.

The rearrangement links TRBV15 to TRBJ2-1, with 8 nucleotides matching TRBD2. V shed 1 base, J shed 4 bases, and the junction held 12 bases outside the gene matches. The CDR3 has 18 residues. Per germline, CDR1 LNHNV and CDR2 YYDKDF (reference sequence). The DNA for the CDR3 is TGTGCCACCAGCAGAGGGGCCTCGGCGGGGGGAACTTACAATGAGCAGTTCTTC. It codes for CATSRGASAGGTYNEQFF.

This clone turned up a few times. The chain joins TRBV5-4 to TRBJ2-5; 14 nucleotides line up with TRBD2. The CDR3 sequence is 18 residues long. Trimming removed 1 base from V and 2 bases from J; junction bases left unmatched: 7. Germline V gene data show CDR1 as SGHNT and CDR2 as YYREEE (reference sequence). Here the CDR3 DNA reads TGTGCCAGCAGCTTGAATGGGGGGACTAGCGGGGGACAAGAGACCCAGTACTTC. It encodes CASSLNGGTSGGQETQYF.

The rearrangement links TRBV4-2 to TRBJ2-5; TRBD2 agrees at 8 bases. From germline, CDR1 is LGHNA and CDR2 YNFKEQ. The CDR3 covers 17 residues. V was pared by 2 bases and J by 1 base, with 9 bases of the junction left unmatched. The CDR3 DNA sequence: TGTGCCAGCAGCCAACCCTCGGGGGGGGGACCCCAAGAGACCCAGTACTTC. It specifies CASSQPSGGGPQETQYF.

V usage is TRBV28 and J usage is TRBJ2-7, with TRBD1 identical over 7 bases. Germline assignment: CDR1 MDHEN and CDR2 SYDVKM. Unmatched junction bases numbered 7, after V lost 4 bases and J lost 7 bases. The length of the CDR3 is 13 residues. This CDR3 is CASSYKTGDEQYF. CDR3 in DNA: TGTGCCAGCAGTTACAAAACAGGGGATGAGCAGTACTTC. The complete variable domain, with remaining parts taken from reference TRBV28 and TRBJ2-7, reads DVKVTQSSRYLVKRTGEKVFLECVQDMDHENMFWYRQDPGLGLRLIYFSYDVKMKEKGDIPEGYSVSREKKERFSLILESASTNQTSMYLCASSYKTGDEQYFGPGTRLTVT.